Listed here is a single T cell receptor beta chain. CDR1 and CDR2 (germline): SGHDN, FVKESK. CDR3 length equals 13 residues. With 3 bases removed from V and 6 bases from J, the gap between germline ends came to 12 bases. Libraries were prepared by immunoSEQ multiplex PCR; TCRdb keeps only in-frame clonotypes and omits some of them. Here the sample spans 55,000 to 70,000 clones, around 93% being singletons. This sample is drawn from a study of T cells after somatic rescue of genetic block. Specimen: peripheral blood mononuclear cells (PBMCs). This chain connects TRBV14 to TRBJ2-7; tentative D call: TRBD1 (5 bases). This receptor was obtained from a man aged 35 to 55. The CDR3 loop is CASSQSIRGEQYF. In DNA form, the CDR3 reads TGTGCCAGCAGCCAGTCCATAAGGGGCGAGCAGTACTTC.